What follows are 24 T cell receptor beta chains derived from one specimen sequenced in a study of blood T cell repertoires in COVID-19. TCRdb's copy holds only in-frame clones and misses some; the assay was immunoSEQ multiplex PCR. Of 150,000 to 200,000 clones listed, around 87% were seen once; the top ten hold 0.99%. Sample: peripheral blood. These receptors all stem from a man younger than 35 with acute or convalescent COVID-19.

The CDR3 coding sequence is TGTGCCAGCGGTGACAGGGTCTATGGCTACACCTTC. This sequence encodes CASGDRVYGYTF. This chain connects TRBV7-3 to TRBJ1-2; 7 bases are a match to TRBD1. The V gene's germline CDR1 is SGHTA and CDR2 FQGTGA. CDR3 length: 12 residues. V gave up 8 bases and J gave up 4 bases; unmatched junction bases: 4.

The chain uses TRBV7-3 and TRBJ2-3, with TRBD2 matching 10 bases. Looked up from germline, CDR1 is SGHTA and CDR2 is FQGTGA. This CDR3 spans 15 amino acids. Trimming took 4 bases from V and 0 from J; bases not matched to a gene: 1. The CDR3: CASSSSGGSTDTQYF. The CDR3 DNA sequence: TGTGCCAGCAGCTCTAGCGGGGGTAGCACAGATACGCAGTATTTT.

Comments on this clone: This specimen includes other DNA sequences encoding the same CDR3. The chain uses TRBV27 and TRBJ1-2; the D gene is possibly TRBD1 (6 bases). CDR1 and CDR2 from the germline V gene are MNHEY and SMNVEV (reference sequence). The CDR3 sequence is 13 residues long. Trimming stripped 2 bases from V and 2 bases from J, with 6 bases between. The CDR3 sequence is CASSLQGNYGYTF. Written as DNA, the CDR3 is TGTGCCAGCAGTTTACAGGGGAACTATGGCTACACCTTC.

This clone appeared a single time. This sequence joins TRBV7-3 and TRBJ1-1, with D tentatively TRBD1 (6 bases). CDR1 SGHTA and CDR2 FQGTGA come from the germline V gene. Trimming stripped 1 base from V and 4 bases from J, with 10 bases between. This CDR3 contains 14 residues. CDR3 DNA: TGTGCCAGCAGCTTAAAGGGGGGGAGCACTGAAGCTTTCTTT. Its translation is CASSLKGGSTEAFF. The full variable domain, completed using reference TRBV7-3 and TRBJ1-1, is GAGVSQTPSNKVTEKGKYVELRCDPISGHTALYWYRQSLGQGPEFLIYFQGTGAADDSGLPNDRFFAVRPEGSVSTLKIQRTERGDSAVYLCASSLKGGSTEAFFGQGTRLTVV.

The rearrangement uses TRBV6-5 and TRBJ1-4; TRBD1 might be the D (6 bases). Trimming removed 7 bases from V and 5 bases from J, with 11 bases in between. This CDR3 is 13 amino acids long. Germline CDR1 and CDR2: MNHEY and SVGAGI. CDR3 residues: CASTDRRNEKLFF. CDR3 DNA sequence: TGTGCCAGCACGGACAGAAGGAATGAAAAACTGTTTTTT.

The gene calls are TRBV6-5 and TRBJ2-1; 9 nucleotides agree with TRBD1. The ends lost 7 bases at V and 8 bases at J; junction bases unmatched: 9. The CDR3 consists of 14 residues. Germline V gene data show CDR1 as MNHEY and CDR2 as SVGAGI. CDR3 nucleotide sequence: TGTGCCAGCAAAACCAGGGACAGGGCCCATGAGCAGTTCTTC. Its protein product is CASKTRDRAHEQFF.

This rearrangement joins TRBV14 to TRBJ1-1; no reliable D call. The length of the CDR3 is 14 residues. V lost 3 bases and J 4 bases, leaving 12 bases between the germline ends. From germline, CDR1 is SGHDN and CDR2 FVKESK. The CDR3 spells CASSHVGGSTEAFF. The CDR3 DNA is TGTGCCAGCAGCCATGTGGGCGGGAGCACTGAAGCTTTCTTT.

The CDR3 loop reads CASNEGANTEAFF. CDR3 nucleotide sequence: TGCGCCAGCAACGAGGGGGCCAACACTGAAGCTTTCTTT. V and J are TRBV4-1 and TRBJ1-1, with 7 positions matching TRBD1. The CDR3 contains 13 residues. Trimming took 7 bases from V and 2 from J; bases not matched to a gene: 4. Germline CDR1 MGHRA, CDR2 YSYEKL.

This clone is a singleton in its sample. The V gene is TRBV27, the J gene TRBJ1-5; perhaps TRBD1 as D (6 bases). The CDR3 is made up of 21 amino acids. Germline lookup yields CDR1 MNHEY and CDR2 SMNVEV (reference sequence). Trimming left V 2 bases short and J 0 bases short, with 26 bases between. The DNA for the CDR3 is TGTGCCAGCAGTTTAGGGGGCAGGGGACCTAGGCATAATTATAGCAATCAGCCCCAGCATTTT. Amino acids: CASSLGGRGPRHNYSNQPQHF.

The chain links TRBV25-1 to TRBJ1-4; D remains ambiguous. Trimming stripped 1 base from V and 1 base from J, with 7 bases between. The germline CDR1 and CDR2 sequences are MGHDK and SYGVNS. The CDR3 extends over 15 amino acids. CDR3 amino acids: CASSESTVTNEKLFF. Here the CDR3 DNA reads TGTGCCAGCAGTGAATCTACAGTAACTAATGAAAAACTGTTTTTT.

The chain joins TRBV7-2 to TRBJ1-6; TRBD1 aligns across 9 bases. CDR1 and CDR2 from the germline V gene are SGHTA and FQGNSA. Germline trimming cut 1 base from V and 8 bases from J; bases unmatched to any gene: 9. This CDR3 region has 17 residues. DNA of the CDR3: TGTGCCAGCAGCTTAGTGGTGTACAGGGGGCGGTATTCACCCCTCCACTTT. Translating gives CASSLVVYRGRYSPLHF.

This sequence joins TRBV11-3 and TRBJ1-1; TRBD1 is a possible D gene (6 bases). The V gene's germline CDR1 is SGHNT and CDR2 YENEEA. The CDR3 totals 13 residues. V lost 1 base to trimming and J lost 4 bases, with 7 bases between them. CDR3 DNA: TGTGCCAGCAGCTTAGTAGGGGGCACTGAAGCTTTCTTT. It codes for CASSLVGGTEAFF.

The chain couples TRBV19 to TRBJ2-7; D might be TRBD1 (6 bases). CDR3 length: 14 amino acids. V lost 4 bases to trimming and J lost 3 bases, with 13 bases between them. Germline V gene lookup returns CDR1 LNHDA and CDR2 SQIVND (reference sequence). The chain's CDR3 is CASSTPTGIYEQYV. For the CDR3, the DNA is TGTGCCAGTAGTACCCCCACAGGGATCTACGAGCAGTACGTC.

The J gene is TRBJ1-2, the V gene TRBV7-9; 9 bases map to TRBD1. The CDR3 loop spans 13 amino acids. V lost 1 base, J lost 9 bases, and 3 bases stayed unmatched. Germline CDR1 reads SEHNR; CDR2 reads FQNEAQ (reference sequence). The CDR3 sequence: CASSLVDRGSYTF. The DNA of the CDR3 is TGTGCCAGCAGCTTAGTGGACAGGGGTAGCTACACCTTC.

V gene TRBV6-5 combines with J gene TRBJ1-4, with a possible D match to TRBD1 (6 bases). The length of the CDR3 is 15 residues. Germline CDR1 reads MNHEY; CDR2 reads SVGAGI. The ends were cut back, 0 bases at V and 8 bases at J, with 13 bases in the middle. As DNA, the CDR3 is TGTGCCAGCAGTTACTCCGGCAGGGGTGGCGAAAAACTGTTTTTT. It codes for CASSYSGRGGEKLFF.

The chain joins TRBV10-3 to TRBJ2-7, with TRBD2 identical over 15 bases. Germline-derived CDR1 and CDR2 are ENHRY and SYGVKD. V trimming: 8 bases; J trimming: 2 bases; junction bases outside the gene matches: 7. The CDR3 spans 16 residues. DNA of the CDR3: TGTGCCATCGGGCAATGGACTAGCGGGGGGGCCTACGAGCAGTACGTC. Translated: CAIGQWTSGGAYEQYV.

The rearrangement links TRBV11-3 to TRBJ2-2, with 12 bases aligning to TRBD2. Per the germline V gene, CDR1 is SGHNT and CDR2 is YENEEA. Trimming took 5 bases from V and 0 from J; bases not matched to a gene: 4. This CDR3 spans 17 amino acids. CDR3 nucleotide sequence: TGTGCCAGCAGCCTGACTAGCGGGGGCCCGAACACCGGGGAGCTGTTTTTT. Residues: CASSLTSGGPNTGELFF.

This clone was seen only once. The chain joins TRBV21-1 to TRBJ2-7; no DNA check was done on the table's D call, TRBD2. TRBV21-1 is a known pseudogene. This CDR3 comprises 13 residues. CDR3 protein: CASSPGVLYEQYF. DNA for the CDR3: TGTGCCAGCTCCCCGGGAGTCCTCTACGAGCAGTACTTC.

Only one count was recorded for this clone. The CDR3 DNA is TGTGCCAGCTCCCCTGGGAGGGAAGGACAGCCCCAGCATTTT. Translated: CASSPGREGQPQHF. The J gene is TRBJ1-5, the V gene TRBV18; no clear D gene. Per the germline V gene, CDR1 is KGHSH and CDR2 is LQKENI. V dropped 6 bases and J dropped 7 bases, with 16 bases sitting between them. The CDR3 spans 14 residues.

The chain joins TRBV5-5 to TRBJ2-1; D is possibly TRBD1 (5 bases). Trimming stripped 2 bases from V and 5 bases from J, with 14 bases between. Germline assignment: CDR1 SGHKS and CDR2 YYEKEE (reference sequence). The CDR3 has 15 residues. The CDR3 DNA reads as TGTGCCAGCAGCTTCAGGGTCTTATCGGACAATGAGCAGTTCTTC. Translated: CASSFRVLSDNEQFF.

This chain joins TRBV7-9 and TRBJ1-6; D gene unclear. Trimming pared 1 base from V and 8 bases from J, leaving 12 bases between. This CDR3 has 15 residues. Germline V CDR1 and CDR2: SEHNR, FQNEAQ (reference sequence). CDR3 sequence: CASSLEQSVDSPLHF. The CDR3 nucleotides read TGTGCCAGCAGCTTAGAACAGAGTGTGGATTCACCCCTCCACTTT.

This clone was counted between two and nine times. The CDR3, as DNA: TGTGCCAGCAGCTCCCTCTACGAGCAGTACGTC. Protein product: CASSSLYEQYV. The rearrangement joins TRBV13 to TRBJ2-7; D is unclear. The ends were cut back, 4 bases at V and 3 bases at J, with 4 bases in the middle. Germline V gene sequence: CDR1 PRHDT, CDR2 FYEKMQ (reference sequence). The CDR3 runs to 11 residues.

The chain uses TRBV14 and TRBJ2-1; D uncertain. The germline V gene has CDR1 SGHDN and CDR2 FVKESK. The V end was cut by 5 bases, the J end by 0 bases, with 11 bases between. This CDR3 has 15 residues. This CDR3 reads CASSGLKNSYNEQFF. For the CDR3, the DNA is TGTGCCAGCAGCGGGCTGAAAAACTCCTACAATGAGCAGTTCTTC.

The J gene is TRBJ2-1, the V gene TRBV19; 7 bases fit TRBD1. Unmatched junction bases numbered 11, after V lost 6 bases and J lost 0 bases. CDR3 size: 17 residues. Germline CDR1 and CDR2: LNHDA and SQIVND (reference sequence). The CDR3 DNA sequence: TGTGCCAGTAGCAGCCGGGACAGTACACTCTCCTACAATGAGCAGTTCTTC. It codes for CASSSRDSTLSYNEQFF.